Below, one TCR beta chain is given with its context. The antigen is undetermined. The CDR3 has 15 residues. CDR1 and CDR2 from the germline V gene are ENHRY and SYGVKD. The data derive from a study of T cells expressing NK-cell markers. About the research overall: One of the eight sequenced donors was seronegative, whereas the other seven were HCMV-seropositive.

General study points: The study found these clonotypes also leading the CD3+CD56-NKG2C+ fraction in a few donors.

Production of TCR beta cDNA relied on 5'RACE template switching with UMIs. TCRdb re-called the 5' RACE reads and gives one entry per CDR3 protein, without DNA. Across about 370,000 distinct CDR3 sequences, the top ten clones capture about 11% of the sample. The specimen sequenced was blood T cells: a sorted CD56 or NKG2C T cell subset, CD4+ or CD8+ T cells, or bulk PBMC T cells (not recorded which). This chain connects TRBV10-3 to TRBJ2-2; TCRdb's D call of TRBD2 is untestable without DNA. This sequence originates from a woman aged 45-60 years in good health. CDR3 amino acids: CAIRKGLVGTGELFF.